This T cell receptor (beta chain) came from a study of cytomegalovirus exposure and HLA in healthy donors. To note about this clone: The antigen is not known.

Both 60 Vbeta primers and 13 Jbeta primers went into the PCR. TCRdb's table, derived via immunoSEQ multiplex PCR, lists solely in-frame clones and lacks some. The table has 65,000 to 90,000 clones, around 73% seen once. Findings of the study overall: In a later analysis, across HLA loci, associated TCR counts were highest for DRB1, lowest for HLA-C. Judged likely to be a sequencing artifact was a cluster of highly shared sequence variants. Most subjects' HLA-A and HLA-B alleles were reportedly predicted from TCR beta sequences.

The CDR3 loop spans 14 amino acids. V trimming: 0 bases; J trimming: 3 bases; junction bases outside the gene matches: 1. Germline V lookup: CDR1 SGHRS, CDR2 YFSETQ. The TCR comes from a woman between 40 and 50 years old in good health and CMV-seropositive. The genes are TRBV5-1 and TRBJ2-7; 9 bases map to TRBD2. The sequenced material came from PBMCs. CDR3: CASSLVAGDYEQYF. The CDR3 nucleotides are TGCGCCAGCAGCTTGGTAGCGGGGGACTACGAGCAGTACTTC.